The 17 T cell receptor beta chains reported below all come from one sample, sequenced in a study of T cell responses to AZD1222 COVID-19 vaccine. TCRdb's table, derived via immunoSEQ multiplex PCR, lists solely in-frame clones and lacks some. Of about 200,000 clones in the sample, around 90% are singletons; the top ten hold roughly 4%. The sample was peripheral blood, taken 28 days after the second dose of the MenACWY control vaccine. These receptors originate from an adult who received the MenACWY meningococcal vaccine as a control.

CDR3 loop: CASSLAGRVNEQFF. For the CDR3, the DNA is TGTGCCAGCAGCTTGGCTGGGCGGGTCAATGAGCAGTTCTTC. The V call is TRBV11-3, the J call TRBJ2-1; TRBD2 might be the D (5 bases). Germline V gene lookup returns CDR1 SGHNT and CDR2 YENEEA. V was pared by 3 bases and J by 6 bases, with 12 bases between. The CDR3 length is 14 residues.

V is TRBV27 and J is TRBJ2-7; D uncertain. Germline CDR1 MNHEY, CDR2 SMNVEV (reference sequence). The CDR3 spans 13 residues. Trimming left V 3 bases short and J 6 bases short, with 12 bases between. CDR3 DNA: TGTGCCAGCAGTTTCCGCTACTACTCCGAGCAGTACTTC. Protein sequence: CASSFRYYSEQYF.

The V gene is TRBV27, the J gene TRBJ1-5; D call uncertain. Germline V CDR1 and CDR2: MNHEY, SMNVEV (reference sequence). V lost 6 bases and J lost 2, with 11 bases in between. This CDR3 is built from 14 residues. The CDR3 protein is CASRKSQGNQPQHF. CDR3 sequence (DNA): TGTGCCAGCAGAAAGAGTCAGGGCAATCAGCCCCAGCATTTT.

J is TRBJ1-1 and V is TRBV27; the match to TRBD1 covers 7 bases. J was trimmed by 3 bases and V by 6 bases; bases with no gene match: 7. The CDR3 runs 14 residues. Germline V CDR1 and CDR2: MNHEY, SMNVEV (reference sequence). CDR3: CASSRHGTDTEAFF. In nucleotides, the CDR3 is TGTGCCAGCAGCAGACACGGGACAGACACTGAAGCTTTCTTT.

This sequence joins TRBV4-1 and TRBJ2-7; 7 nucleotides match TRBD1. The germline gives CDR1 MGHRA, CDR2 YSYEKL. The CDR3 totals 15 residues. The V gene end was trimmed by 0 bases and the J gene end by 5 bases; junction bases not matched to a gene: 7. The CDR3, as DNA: TGCGCCAGCAGCCAAGAATTCGGGACAGCAAACGAGCAGTACTTC. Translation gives CASSQEFGTANEQYF.

CDR3 protein: CASSISRAFEQYF. The CDR3 coding sequence is TGTGCCAGTAGTATTTCCAGGGCTTTCGAGCAGTACTTC. The V call is TRBV19, the J call TRBJ2-7, with D possibly TRBD1 on 5 matching bases. Germline V lookup: CDR1 LNHDA, CDR2 SQIVND (reference sequence). Trimming cost V 3 bases and J 6 bases, with 12 bases left between them. This CDR3 is built from 13 residues.

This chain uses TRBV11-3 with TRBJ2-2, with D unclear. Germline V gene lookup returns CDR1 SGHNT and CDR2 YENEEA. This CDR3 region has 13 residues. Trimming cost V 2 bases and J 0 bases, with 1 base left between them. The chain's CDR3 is CASSLPNTGELFF. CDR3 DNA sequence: TGTGCCAGCAGCTTACCGAACACCGGGGAGCTGTTTTTT.

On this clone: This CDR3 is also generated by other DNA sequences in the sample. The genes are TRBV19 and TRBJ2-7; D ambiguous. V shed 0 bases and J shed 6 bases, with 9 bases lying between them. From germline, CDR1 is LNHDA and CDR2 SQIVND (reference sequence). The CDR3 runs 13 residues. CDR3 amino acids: CASSIDLGGEQYF. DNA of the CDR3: TGTGCCAGTAGTATAGACCTGGGCGGCGAGCAGTACTTC.

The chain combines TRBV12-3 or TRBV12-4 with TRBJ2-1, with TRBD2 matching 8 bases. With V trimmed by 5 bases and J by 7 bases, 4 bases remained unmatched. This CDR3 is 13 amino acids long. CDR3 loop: CASSLLAENEQFF. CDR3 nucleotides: TGTGCCAGCAGTCTACTAGCGGAAAATGAGCAGTTCTTC.

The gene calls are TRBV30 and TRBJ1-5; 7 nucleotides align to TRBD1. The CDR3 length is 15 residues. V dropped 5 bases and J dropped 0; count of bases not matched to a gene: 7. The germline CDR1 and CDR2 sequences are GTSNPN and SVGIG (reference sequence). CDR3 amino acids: CAWAPGQHSNQPQHF. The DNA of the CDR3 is TGTGCCTGGGCTCCGGGACAGCATAGCAATCAGCCCCAGCATTTT.

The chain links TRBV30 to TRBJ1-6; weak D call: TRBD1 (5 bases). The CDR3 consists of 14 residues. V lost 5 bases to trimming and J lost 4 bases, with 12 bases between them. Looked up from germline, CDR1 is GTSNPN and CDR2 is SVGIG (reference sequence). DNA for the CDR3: TGTGCCTGGGGTGGGACTACTTATAATTCACCCCTCCACTTT. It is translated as CAWGGTTYNSPLHF.

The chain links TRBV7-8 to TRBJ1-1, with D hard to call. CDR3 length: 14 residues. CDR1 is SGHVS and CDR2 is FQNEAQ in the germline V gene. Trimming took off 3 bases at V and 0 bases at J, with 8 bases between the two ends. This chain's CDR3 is CASSLAAVNTEAFF. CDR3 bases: TGTGCCAGCAGCTTGGCAGCGGTGAACACTGAAGCTTTCTTT.

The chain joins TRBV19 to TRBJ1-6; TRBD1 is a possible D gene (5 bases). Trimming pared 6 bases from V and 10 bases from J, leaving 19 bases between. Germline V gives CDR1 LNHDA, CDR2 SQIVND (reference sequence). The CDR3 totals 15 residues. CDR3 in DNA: TGTGCCAGTAGCCTCCTCGGGGACCTAAACTCACCCCTCCACTTT. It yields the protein CASSLLGDLNSPLHF.

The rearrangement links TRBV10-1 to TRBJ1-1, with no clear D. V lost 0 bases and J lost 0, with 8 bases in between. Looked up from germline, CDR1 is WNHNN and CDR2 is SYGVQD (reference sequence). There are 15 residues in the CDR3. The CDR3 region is CASSESTGVNTEAFF. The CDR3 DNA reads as TGCGCCAGCAGTGAGTCGACGGGAGTGAACACTGAAGCTTTCTTT.

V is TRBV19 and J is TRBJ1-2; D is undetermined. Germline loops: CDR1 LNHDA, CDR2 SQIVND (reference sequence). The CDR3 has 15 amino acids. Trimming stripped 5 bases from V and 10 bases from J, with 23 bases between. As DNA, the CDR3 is TGTGCCAGTAGTCTACGGACCAGGTCCGCTATGGACTACACCTTC. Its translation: CASSLRTRSAMDYTF. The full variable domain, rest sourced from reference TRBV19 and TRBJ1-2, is DGGITQSPKYLFRKEGQNVTLSCEQNLNHDAMYWYRQDPGQGLRLIYYSQIVNDFQKGDIAEGYSVSREKKESFPLTVTSAQKNPTAFYLCASSLRTRSAMDYTFGSGTRLTVV.

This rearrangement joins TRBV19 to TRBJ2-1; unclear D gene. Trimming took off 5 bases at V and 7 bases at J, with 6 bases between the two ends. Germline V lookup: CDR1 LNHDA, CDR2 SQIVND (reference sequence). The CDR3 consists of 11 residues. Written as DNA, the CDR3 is TGTGCCAGTAGTGCACATAATGAGCAGTTCTTC. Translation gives CASSAHNEQFF.

CDR3 DNA sequence: TGTGCCAGCAGTTTTTTTCACCGGGTAACAGGCAACACTGAAGCTTTCTTT. Translation gives CASSFFHRVTGNTEAFF. The V and J genes are TRBV28 and TRBJ1-1; a possible D gene is TRBD1 (5 bases). The germline gives CDR1 MDHEN, CDR2 SYDVKM. This CDR3 is 17 amino acids long. V lost 3 bases to trimming and J lost 2 bases, with 19 bases between them.